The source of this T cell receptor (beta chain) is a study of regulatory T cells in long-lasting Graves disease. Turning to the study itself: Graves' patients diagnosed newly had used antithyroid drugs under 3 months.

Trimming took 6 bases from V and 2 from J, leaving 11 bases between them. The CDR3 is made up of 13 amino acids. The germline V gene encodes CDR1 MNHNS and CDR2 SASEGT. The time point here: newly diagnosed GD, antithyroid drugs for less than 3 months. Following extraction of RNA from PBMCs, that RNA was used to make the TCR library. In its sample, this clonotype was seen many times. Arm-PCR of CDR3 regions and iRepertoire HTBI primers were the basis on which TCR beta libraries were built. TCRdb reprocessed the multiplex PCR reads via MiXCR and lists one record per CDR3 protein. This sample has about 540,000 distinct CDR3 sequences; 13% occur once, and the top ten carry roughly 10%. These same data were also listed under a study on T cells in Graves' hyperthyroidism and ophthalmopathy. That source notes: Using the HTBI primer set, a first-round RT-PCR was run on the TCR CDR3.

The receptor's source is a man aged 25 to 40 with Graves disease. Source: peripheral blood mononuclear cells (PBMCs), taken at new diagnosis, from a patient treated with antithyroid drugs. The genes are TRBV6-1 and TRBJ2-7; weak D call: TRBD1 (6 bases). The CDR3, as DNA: TGTGCCAGCAGGGGGGACACCCCCTACGAGCAGTACTTC. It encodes CASRGDTPYEQYF.